This T cell receptor beta chain was profiled in a study of tumor-infiltrating lymphocytes in primary liver carcinoma (dated by TCRdb to 2015 to 2018). For the study in its entirety: Of the five patients (three men and two women, aged 30 to 69 years), four had hepatocellular carcinoma and one had combined HCC and intrahepatic cholangiocarcinoma. The tumors of the five patients were staged as T1-T3 N0M0, with maximum diameters ranging from roughly 4 to 11 cm. Roughly 3.5 to 7.5 million productive TCRbeta reads were obtained per sample, and no significant difference in read depth was found between tissue types. For each liver tumor, the study sampled five regions along with adjacent normal tissue and blood, and applied TCRbeta repertoire sequencing, expression microarrays and whole-exome sequencing. TCRbeta repertoire sequencing covered about 35 specimens from 5 patients: 25 tumor regions, 5 adjacent noncancerous liver tissues and 5 peripheral blood samples. To link TCRbeta repertoire diversity to the local molecular phenotype, the 20 to 25 tumor region samples were profiled with Agilent mRNA microarrays. Technical replicate repertoires showed high reproducibility, with mean shared-clone rates roughly 0.88 and correlation coefficients above 0.98.

Without any cell sorting, total RNA and DNA were co-extracted from roughly 21-30 mg of bulk tissue using the AllPrep DNA/RNA mini kit. Between late 2015 and early 2016, several patients in China with histopathologically diagnosed primary liver carcinoma had their tumors surgically resected. Chronic HBV infection was present in the patients, and the patients were treatment-naive at sampling. Five spatially separated regions were sampled per tumor: superior, inferior, left-lateral and right-lateral poles, plus the tumor centre. Histological examination found more than 75% viable tumor cells in every tumor sample. Pieces of fresh tumor and adjacent tissue were cut in half, with one half kept in RNAlater at -80 degrees C and the other half sent for histology. The CDR3 numbers 16 residues from cysteine through phenylalanine. The entry retains the CDR3 DNA only, 48 bases that are in frame from base 1.

As for this clonotype: No antigen is known for it. At one of its ends the junction is not consistent with the germline gene, which may arise from a read error.

The investigation overall reported the following: The study included only four to six patients, and the authors note findings should be validated in a larger study. Bulk unsorted samples precluded comparing CD4+ and CD8+ T cell repertoires. The top 250 clones accounted for a significantly greater share of the repertoire in tumors than in blood (p = 0.039). Only the TCR beta chain was sequenced, so true repertoire diversity is likely underestimated because unpaired alpha chains were not captured. Consistent with antigen-driven expansion, pairs of tumor regions showed higher repertoire overlap (mean roughly 36%) than either tumor-adjacent pairs (about 17%) or tumor-blood pairs (approximately 15%). Only about 7-24% of top clones were found in all five regions of a tumor, suggesting spatial heterogeneity of tumor-infiltrating T cells.

A constant-region primer and ProtoScript II reverse transcriptase were used to reverse-transcribe TCRbeta-specific cDNA from about 500 ng total RNA. TCRbeta libraries were built with three nested multiplex PCR rounds, a slightly modified ARM-PCR procedure. The first two PCR rounds used multiplex TRBV1-TRBV30 forward primers with a Cbeta reverse primer, each for about 10 cycles. Sample barcodes and Illumina adapters were added in a final 25-cycle PCR using Deep VentR polymerase. Amplicons of 200-500 bp were gel-purified with a QIAquick gel extraction kit before sequencing. The TCRbeta amplicons were sequenced with 250-bp paired-end reads on an Illumina HiSeq 2500. Regarding the original processing steps: To recover full CDR3 sequences, reads were quality-trimmed using Trimmomatic v0.33 and paired reads were then merged using FLASH v1.2.11. V, D and J germline segments were assigned to the rearranged TCRbeta sequences using MiGEC v1.2.1b. Clonotype statistics and Shannon-Wiener diversity indices were computed with VDJtools v1.0.0. To cut down on sampling bias, every analysis after diversity analysis relied on just the 250 most abundant clonotypes from each sample. The public reads were reanalyzed by TCRdb: fastp trimming at Q25, MiXCR alignment, in-frame beta chains only. Duplicate CDR3 protein sequences are folded into a single record with the most common DNA and genes. TCRdb's processing, not the authors', yielded these V and J calls. This sample comprises roughly 50,000 distinct CDR3 sequences, around 79% of them detected only once. About 25% of the sample comes from the top ten.

The receptor comes from a man aged 35 to 55 with primary liver carcinoma and hepatitis B virus infection. Sequenced: liver tumor tissue from sampling region 2. Reading the label with the study, this specimen's cell subset or site is: tumor region T2, inferior pole. This chain is built from TRBV12-3 or TRBV12-4 and TRBJ2-2, and TRBD2 may be the D gene, going by 6 matching bases. CDR3 region: CASSLLAVVVTGELFF. The nucleotides read TGTGCCAGTAGTTTGTTAGCGGTAGTAGTCACCGGGGAGCTGTTTTTT.